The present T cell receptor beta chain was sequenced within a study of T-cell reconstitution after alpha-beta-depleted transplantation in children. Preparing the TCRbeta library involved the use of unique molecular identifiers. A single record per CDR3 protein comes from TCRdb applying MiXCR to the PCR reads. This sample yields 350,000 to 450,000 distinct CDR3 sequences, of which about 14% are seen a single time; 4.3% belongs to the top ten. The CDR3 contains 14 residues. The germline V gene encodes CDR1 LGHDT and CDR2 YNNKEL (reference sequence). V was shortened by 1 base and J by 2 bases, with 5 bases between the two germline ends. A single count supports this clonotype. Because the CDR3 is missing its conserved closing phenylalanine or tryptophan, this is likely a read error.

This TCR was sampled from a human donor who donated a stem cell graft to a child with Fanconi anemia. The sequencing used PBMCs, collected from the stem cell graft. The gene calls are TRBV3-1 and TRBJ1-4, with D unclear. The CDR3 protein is CASSQGTTNEKLFY. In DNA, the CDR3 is TGTGCCAGCAGCCAAGGTACCACTAATGAAAAACTGTTTTAT.